This paragraph covers one T cell receptor (beta chain) sequence. Measured with immunoSEQ multiplex PCR; TCRdb has only the in-frame clones, and not every one. The sample holds 90,000 to 100,000 clones, roughly 83% seen once. This sample stems from a study of control samples from healthy donors and cancer patients. Trimming pared 3 bases from V and 5 bases from J, leaving 11 bases between. Germline CDR1 SGDLS, CDR2 YYNGEE. The CDR3 loop spans 13 amino acids. The sequence came from a woman younger than 45 in good health. The sample taken for sequencing was blood. V is TRBV9 and J is TRBJ2-5; no reliable D call. The CDR3 bases are TGTGCCAGCAGCGGCGGCGGCGCTGAGACCCAGTACTTC. This gives the protein CASSGGGAETQYF.